This is a list of T cell receptor beta chains from one sample in a study of blood T cell repertoires in COVID-19. Using immunoSEQ multiplex PCR, the repertoire was profiled, and TCRdb retains in-frame clones only, with some absent. The sample has about 160,000 clones; around 84% are singletons. Sequenced: peripheral blood. The receptor set was obtained from a woman aged 55-69 years with COVID-19, enrolled during active disease. CDR3s include the opening cysteine and the closing phenylalanine or tryptophan. The D gene is left open where the match is weak. Not every row has a clone size; where given, it reads once, few, many or a size class.

>TRBD1|TRBJ1-1|TRBV12-5|NA
CASGSGQGRAFF
TGTGCTAGTGGCTCCGGACAGGGCCGAGCTTTCTTT
>NA|TRBJ1-5|TRBV29-1|NA
CSVGDTRSESQHF
TGCAGCGTGGGGGACACCCGTAGCGAGTCCCAGCATTTT
>TRBD1|TRBJ1-2|TRBV6-5|NA
CASSRGGTANYGYTF
TGTGCCAGCAGTCGAGGCGGGACAGCTAACTATGGCTACACCTTC
>NA|TRBJ2-1|TRBV3-1/TRBV3-2|NA
CASSLWTDDNEQFF
TGTGCCAGCAGCCTATGGACAGACGACAATGAGCAGTTCTTC
>NA|TRBJ1-1|TRBV4-2|NA
CASTALGGPDTEAFF
TGTGCCAGCACCGCCTTGGGGGGGCCAGACACTGAAGCTTTCTTT
>TRBD1|TRBJ1-5|TRBV28|NA
CASRPGQSNQPQHF
TGTGCCAGCAGACCGGGACAGTCCAATCAGCCCCAGCATTTT
>NA|TRBJ1-1|TRBV6-5|NA
CASSYTARTEAFF
TGTGCCAGCAGTTATACTGCCCGAACTGAAGCTTTCTTT
>TRBD1|TRBJ1-4|TRBV9|NA
CASSANRGPGEKLFF
TGTGCCAGCAGCGCCAACAGGGGGCCGGGTGAAAAACTGTTTTTT
>TRBD1|TRBJ1-2|TRBV6-1|NA
CASSDRTGNGYTF
TGTGCCAGCAGTGACCGGACAGGGAATGGCTACACCTTC
>NA|TRBJ1-1|TRBV2|NA
CARNQGPMNTEAFF
TGTGCCAGGAACCAGGGCCCCATGAACACTGAAGCTTTCTTT
>NA|TRBJ1-1|TRBV7-2|NA
CASSLGGTGQSEAFF
TGTGCCAGCAGCTTAGGTGGTACAGGACAATCTGAAGCTTTCTTT
>NA|TRBJ2-5|TRBV11-2|NA
CASSLGSGDQETQYF
TGTGCCAGCAGCTTAGGTTCCGGGGACCAAGAGACCCAGTACTTC
>NA|TRBJ1-6|TRBV6-5|NA
CASSYGRGYNSPLHF
TGTGCCAGCAGTTACGGCAGGGGCTATAATTCACCCCTCCACTTT
>NA|TRBJ2-1|TRBV12-5|NA
CASGRLSEQFF
TGTGCTAGTGGCCGACTCTCGGAGCAGTTCTTC
>TRBD1|TRBJ1-5|TRBV29-1|NA
CSVAETGRNQPQHF
TGCAGCGTTGCGGAGACAGGGCGCAATCAGCCCCAGCATTTT
>TRBD2|TRBJ2-7|TRBV4-2|once
CASSREGRADEQYF
TGTGCCAGCAGCCGAGAGGGGAGGGCCGATGAGCAGTACTTC
>TRBD1|TRBJ2-6|TRBV7-9|NA
CASSLSPGGPGANVLTF
TGTGCCAGCAGCTTGTCCCCAGGGGGCCCTGGGGCCAACGTCCTGACTTTC
>NA|TRBJ1-5|TRBV18|NA
CASSPFTANNQPQHF
TGTGCCAGCTCACCGTTTACCGCTAACAATCAGCCCCAGCATTTT
>NA|TRBJ1-2|TRBV25-1|few
CASSESGRTNYGYTF
TGTGCCAGCAGTGAATCAGGCAGAACTAACTATGGCTACACCTTC
>NA|TRBJ1-2|TRBV24-1|NA
CATSDSRQLGTYGYTF
TGTGCCACCAGTGATTCGAGACAGCTTGGAACCTATGGCTACACCTTC
>TRBD1|TRBJ1-5|TRBV2|NA
CASRQGNSNQPQHF
TGTGCCAGCAGACAGGGGAATAGCAATCAGCCCCAGCATTTT
>NA|TRBJ1-2|TRBV10-2|few
CASRDTNFYGYTF
TGCGCCAGCAGGGACACCAATTTCTATGGCTACACCTTC
>NA|TRBJ2-5|TRBV29-1|NA
CSVEAGKGAQYF
TGCAGCGTTGAAGCAGGGAAGGGGGCCCAGTACTTC
>NA|TRBJ2-1|TRBV3-1/TRBV3-2|NA
CASSLRESYNEQFF
TGTGCCAGCAGCCTCCGGGAATCCTACAATGAGCAGTTCTTC
>NA|TRBJ2-1|TRBV2|NA
CARASGSSYNEQFF
TGTGCCAGGGCGAGCGGTAGCTCCTACAATGAGCAGTTCTTC
>NA|TRBJ1-4|TRBV5-1|NA
CASSFGTTGGGEKLFF
TGCGCCAGCAGCTTCGGGACGACAGGCGGGGGGGAAAAACTGTTTTTT
>TRBD2|TRBJ2-3|TRBV19|NA
CASSIGLAGSDTQYF
TGTGCCAGTAGTATAGGTCTAGCGGGATCAGATACGCAGTATTTT